A single sample gave rise to the 10 T cell receptor beta chains below, sequenced in a study of T-cell reconstitution after alpha-beta-depleted transplantation in children. Unique molecular identifiers were used to barcode this TCRbeta library. MiXCR, run by TCRdb on the PCR reads, gives a single entry per CDR3 protein. The sample consists of around 400,000 distinct CDR3 sequences, just over 20% of them appearing once. Sequenced here: PBMCs from the stem cell graft donor, sampled from the stem cell graft. The receptors shown here come from a human donor who donated a stem cell graft to a child with acute myeloid leukemia.

This clonotype was counted a few times. This chain connects TRBV2 to TRBJ1-2; no clear D. V gave up 7 bases and J gave up 0 bases, with 6 bases separating them. This CDR3 region has 12 residues. Germline V gene data show CDR1 as SNHLY and CDR2 as FYNNEI. The CDR3 spells CASTTANYGYTF. The CDR3 DNA follows: TGTGCCAGCACCACAGCTAACTATGGCTACACCTTC.

This sequence joins TRBV11-2 and TRBJ2-7; TRBD2 matches at 13 bases. Losses at the gene ends were 4 bases for V and 2 bases for J; bases not matched to a gene: 11. CDR1 and CDR2 (germline): SGHAT, FQNNGV. CDR3 length: 18 amino acids. The CDR3 coding sequence is TGTGCCAGCAGCTGGACTAGCGGGAGAAGTGGGGTTACCTACGAGCAGTACTTC. It specifies CASSWTSGRSGVTYEQYF.

V and J are TRBV3-1 and TRBJ2-3; D possibly corresponds to TRBD2 (5 bases). CDR3 length equals 12 residues. The ends were cut back, 7 bases at V and 6 bases at J, with 11 bases in the middle. Germline V gene lookup returns CDR1 LGHDT and CDR2 YNNKEL (reference sequence). The CDR3 DNA reads as TGTGCCAGCAACCAGCGAGGGGATACGCAGTATTTT. This gives the protein CASNQRGDTQYF.

The chain carries TRBV15 and TRBJ2-5, with 10 bases that match TRBD1. CDR1 is LNHNV and CDR2 is YYDKDF in the germline V gene (reference sequence). The CDR3 covers 14 residues. V was clipped by 3 bases and J by 5 bases; unmatched bases: 3. The DNA for the CDR3 is TGTGCCACCAGCAGGACAGGGGGCGAGGAGACCCAGTACTTC. Its translation: CATSRTGGEETQYF.

This clonotype has a handful of counts. The chain carries TRBV28 and TRBJ1-3; D remains ambiguous. Trimming shortened V by 5 bases and J by 8 bases, and 7 bases separated the two germline ends. The CDR3 spans 11 residues. Germline lookup yields CDR1 MDHEN and CDR2 SYDVKM. CDR3 loop: CASSEWDTIYF. The CDR3 nucleotides read TGTGCCAGCAGTGAGTGGGACACCATATATTTT.

This clonotype was seen ten or more times. V and J are TRBV29-1 and TRBJ2-3; D gene ambiguous. Germline lookup yields CDR1 SQVTM and CDR2 ANQGSEA. The CDR3 is 11 amino acids. V lost 5 bases to trimming and J lost 5 bases, with 8 bases between them. CDR3 in amino acids: CSVNDGDTQYF. CDR3 nucleotide sequence: TGCAGCGTTAACGACGGAGATACGCAGTATTTT.

V gene TRBV28 combines with J gene TRBJ1-5, with 8 bases aligning to TRBD1. The CDR3 consists of 14 residues. The germline gives CDR1 MDHEN, CDR2 SYDVKM. V dropped 6 bases and J dropped 7; count of bases not matched to a gene: 8. CDR3 DNA sequence: TGTGCCAGCAGAAGGACAGGGCCGGAGCAGCCCCAGCATTTT. Amino acid sequence: CASRRTGPEQPQHF. The complete variable domain, with remaining parts taken from reference TRBV28 and TRBJ1-5, reads DVKVTQSSRYLVKRTGEKVFLECVQDMDHENMFWYRQDPGLGLRLIYFSYDVKMKEKGDIPEGYSVSREKKERFSLILESASTNQTSMYLCASRRTGPEQPQHFGDGTRLSIL.

The rearrangement uses TRBV20-1 and TRBJ2-1; D uncertain. Trimming removed 6 bases from V and 1 base from J, with 22 bases in between. Germline CDR1 reads DFQATT; CDR2 reads SNEGSKA (reference sequence). The CDR3 consists of 17 residues. This chain's CDR3 is CSAISRKDSASYNEQFF. DNA for the CDR3: TGCAGTGCCATTAGTAGGAAAGACTCAGCTTCCTACAATGAGCAGTTCTTC.

Ten or more counts support this clonotype. This chain joins TRBV20-1 and TRBJ2-5; D unresolved. V lost 2 bases to trimming and J lost 4 bases, with 8 bases between them. Germline-derived CDR1 and CDR2 are DFQATT and SNEGSKA (reference sequence). This CDR3 contains 12 residues. The CDR3 region has the DNA TGCAGTGCTAGAAGCGATCCAGAGACCCAGTACTTC. It encodes CSARSDPETQYF.

In its sample, this clonotype was seen many times. Here the CDR3 reads CASSLGEAQFF. As DNA, the CDR3 is TGTGCCAGCAGTTTAGGTGAGGCGCAGTTCTTC. The rearrangement joins TRBV12-3 or TRBV12-4 to TRBJ2-1; D ambiguous. This CDR3 has 11 amino acids. V was clipped by 1 base and J by 12 bases, with 7 bases between them.